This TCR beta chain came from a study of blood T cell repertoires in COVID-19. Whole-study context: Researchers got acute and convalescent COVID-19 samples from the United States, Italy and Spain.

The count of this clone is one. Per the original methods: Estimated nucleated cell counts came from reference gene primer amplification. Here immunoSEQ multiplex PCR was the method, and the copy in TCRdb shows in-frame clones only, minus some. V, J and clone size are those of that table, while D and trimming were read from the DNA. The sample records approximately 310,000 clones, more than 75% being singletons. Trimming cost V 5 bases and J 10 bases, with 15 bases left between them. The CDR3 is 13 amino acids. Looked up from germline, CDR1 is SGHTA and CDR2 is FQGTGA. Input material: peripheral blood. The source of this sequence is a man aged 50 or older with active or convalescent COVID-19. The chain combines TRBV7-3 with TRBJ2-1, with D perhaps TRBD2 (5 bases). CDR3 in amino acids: CASSLNSGGEQFF. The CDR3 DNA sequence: TGTGCCAGCAGCCTAAATAGTGGAGGCGAGCAGTTCTTC.